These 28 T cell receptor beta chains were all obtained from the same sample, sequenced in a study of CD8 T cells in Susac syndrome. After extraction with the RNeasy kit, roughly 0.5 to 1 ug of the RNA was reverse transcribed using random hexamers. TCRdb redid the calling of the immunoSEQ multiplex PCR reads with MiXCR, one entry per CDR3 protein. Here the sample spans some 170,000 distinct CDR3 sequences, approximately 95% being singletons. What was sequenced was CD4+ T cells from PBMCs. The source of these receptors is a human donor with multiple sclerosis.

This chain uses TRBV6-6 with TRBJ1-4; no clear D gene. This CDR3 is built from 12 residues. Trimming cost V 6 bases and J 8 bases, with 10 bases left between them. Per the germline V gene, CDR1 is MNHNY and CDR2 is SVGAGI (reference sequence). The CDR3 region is CASSNAGEKLFF. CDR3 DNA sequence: TGTGCCAGCAGCAACGCTGGGGAAAAACTGTTTTTT.

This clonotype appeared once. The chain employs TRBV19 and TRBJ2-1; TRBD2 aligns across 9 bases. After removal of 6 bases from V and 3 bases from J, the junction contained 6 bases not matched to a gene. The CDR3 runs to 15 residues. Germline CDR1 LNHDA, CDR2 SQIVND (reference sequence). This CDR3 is CASRTGLAFYNEQFF. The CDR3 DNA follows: TGTGCCAGTAGAACTGGACTAGCGTTCTACAATGAGCAGTTCTTC. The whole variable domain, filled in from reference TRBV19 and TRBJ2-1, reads DGGITQSPKYLFRKEGQNVTLSCEQNLNHDAMYWYRQDPGQGLRLIYYSQIVNDFQKGDIAEGYSVSREKKESFPLTVTSAQKNPTAFYLCASRTGLAFYNEQFFGPGTRLTVL.

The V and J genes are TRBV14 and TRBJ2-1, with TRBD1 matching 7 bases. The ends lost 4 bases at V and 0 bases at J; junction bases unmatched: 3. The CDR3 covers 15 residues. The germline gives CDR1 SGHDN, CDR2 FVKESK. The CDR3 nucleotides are TGTGCCAGCAGCCTCAGGGGGATCTCCTACAATGAGCAGTTCTTC. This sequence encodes CASSLRGISYNEQFF. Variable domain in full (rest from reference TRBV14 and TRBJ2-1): EAGVTQFPSHSVIEKGQTVTLRCDPISGHDNLYWYRRVMGKEIKFLLHFVKESKQDESGMPNNRFLAERTGGTYSTLKVQPAELEDSGVYFCASSLRGISYNEQFFGPGTRLTVL.

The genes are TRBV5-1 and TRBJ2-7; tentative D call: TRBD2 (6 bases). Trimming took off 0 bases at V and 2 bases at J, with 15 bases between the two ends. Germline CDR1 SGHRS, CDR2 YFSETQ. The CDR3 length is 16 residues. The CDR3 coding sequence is TGCGCCAGCAGCTTGGTCGGGAGTAAACGGCCCTACGAGCAGTACTTC. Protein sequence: CASSLVGSKRPYEQYF.

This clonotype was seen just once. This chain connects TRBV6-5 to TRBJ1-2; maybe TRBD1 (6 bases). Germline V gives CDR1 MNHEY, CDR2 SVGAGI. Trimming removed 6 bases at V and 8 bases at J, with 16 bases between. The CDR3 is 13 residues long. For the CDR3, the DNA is TGTGCCAGCAGCCTACAGGGCTGGAGGGGCTACACCTTC. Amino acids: CASSLQGWRGYTF.

CDR3 coding DNA: TGCGCCAGCAGCGATCAGGACTCTCATGGCTACACCTTC. Amino acids: CASSDQDSHGYTF. The chain carries TRBV5-1 and TRBJ1-2; unclear D gene. V lost 4 bases and J 6 bases, leaving 13 bases between the germline ends. Per the germline V gene, CDR1 is SGHRS and CDR2 is YFSETQ. This CDR3 is 13 amino acids long.

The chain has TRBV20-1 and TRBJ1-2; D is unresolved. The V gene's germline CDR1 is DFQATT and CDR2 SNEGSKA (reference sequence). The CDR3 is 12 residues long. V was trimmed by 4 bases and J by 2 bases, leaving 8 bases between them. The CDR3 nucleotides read TGCAGTGCTAAAGAACAGAACTATGGCTACACCTTC. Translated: CSAKEQNYGYTF.

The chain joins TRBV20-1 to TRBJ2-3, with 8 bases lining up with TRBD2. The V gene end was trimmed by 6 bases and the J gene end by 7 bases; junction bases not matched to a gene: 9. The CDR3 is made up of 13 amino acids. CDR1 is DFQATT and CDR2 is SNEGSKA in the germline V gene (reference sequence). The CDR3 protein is CSALTSVGHTQYF. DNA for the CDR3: TGCAGTGCGCTGACTAGCGTCGGGCATACGCAGTATTTT.

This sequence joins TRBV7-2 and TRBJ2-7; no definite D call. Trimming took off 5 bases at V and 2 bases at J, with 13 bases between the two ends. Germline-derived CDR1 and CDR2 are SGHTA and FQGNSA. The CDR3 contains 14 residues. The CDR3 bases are TGTGCCAGCAGCCCTAGTGGCGGCCCCTACGAGCAGTACTTC. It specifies CASSPSGGPYEQYF.

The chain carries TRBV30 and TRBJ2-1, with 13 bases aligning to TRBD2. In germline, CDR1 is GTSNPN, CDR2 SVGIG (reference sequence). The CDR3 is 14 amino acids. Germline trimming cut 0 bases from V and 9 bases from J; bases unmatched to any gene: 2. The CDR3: CAWSVLAGGGEQFF. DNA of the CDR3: TGTGCCTGGAGTGTACTAGCGGGAGGGGGTGAGCAGTTCTTC.

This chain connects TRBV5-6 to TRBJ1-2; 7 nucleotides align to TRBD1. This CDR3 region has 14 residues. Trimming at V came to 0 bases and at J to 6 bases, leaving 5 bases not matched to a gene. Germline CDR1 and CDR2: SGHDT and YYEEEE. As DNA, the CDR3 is TGTGCCAGCAGCTTGGCACAGGGGAACCATGGCTACACCTTC. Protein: CASSLAQGNHGYTF.

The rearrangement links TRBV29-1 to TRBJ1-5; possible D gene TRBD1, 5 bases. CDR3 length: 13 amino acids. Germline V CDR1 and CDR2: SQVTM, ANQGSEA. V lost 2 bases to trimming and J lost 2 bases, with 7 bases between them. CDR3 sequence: CSVERGGNQPQHF. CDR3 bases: TGCAGCGTTGAAAGGGGAGGCAATCAGCCCCAGCATTTT.

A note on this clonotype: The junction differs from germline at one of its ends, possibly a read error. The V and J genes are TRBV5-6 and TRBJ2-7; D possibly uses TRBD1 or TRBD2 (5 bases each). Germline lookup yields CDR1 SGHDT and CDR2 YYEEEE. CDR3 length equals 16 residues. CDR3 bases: TGTGCCAGCAGCGGGTATGGGACCCCAGGCTCCCACGAGCAGTACTTC. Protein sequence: CASSGYGTPGSHEQYF.

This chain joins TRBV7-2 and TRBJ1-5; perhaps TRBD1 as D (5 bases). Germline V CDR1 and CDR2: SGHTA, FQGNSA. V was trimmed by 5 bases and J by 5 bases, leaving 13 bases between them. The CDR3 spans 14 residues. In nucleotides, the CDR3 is TGTGCCAGCAGCCCTCAGGGCGGCTATCAGCCCCAGCATTTT. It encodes CASSPQGGYQPQHF.

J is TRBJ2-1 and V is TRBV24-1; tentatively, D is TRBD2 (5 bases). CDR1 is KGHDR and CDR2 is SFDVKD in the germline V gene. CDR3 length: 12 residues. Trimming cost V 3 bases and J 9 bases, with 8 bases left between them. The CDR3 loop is CATSDPGVEQFF. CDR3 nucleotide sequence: TGTGCCACCAGTGATCCCGGGGTTGAGCAGTTCTTC.

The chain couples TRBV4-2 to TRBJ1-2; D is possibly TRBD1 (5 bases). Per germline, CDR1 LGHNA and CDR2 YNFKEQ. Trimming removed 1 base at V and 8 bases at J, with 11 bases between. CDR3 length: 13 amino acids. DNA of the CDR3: TGTGCCAGCAGCCAAGCAGGGTTGGGGGGCTACACCTTC. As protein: CASSQAGLGGYTF.

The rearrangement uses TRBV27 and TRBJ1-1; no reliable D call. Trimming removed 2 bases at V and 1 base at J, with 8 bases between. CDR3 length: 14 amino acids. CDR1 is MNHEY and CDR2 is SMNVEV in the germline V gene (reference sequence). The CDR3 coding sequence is TGTGCCAGCAGTTTACGTCCAGCGAACACTGAAGCTTTCTTT. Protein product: CASSLRPANTEAFF.

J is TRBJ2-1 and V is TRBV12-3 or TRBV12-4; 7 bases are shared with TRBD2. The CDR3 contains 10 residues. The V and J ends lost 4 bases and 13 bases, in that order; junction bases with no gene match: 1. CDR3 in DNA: TGTGCCAGCAGTTCGGGAGGACAGTTCTTC. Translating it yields CASSSGGQFF.

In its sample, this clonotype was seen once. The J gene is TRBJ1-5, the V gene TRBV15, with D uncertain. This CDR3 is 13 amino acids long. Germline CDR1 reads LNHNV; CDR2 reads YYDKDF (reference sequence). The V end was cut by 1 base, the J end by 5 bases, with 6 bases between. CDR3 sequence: CATSRVGDQPQHF. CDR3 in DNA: TGTGCCACCAGCAGAGTAGGAGATCAGCCCCAGCATTTT.

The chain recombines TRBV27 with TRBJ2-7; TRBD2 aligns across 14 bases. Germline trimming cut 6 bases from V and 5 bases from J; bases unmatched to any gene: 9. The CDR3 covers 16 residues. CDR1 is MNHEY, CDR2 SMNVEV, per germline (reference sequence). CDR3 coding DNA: TGTGCCAGCAGCAGCGCGGGACTAGCGGGAGCACACGAGCAGTACTTC. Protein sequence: CASSSAGLAGAHEQYF.

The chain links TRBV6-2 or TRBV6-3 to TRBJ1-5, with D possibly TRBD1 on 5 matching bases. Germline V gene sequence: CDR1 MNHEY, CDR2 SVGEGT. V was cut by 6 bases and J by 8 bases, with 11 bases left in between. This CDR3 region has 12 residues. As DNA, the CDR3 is TGTGCCAGCAGCTGGGGGTATGAGCCCCAGCATTTT. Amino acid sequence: CASSWGYEPQHF.

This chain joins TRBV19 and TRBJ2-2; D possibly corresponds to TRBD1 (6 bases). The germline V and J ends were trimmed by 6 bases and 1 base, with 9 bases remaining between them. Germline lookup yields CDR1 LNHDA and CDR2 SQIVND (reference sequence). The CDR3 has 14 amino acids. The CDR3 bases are TGTGCCAGTAGAGGACAGTGGAACACCGGGGAGCTGTTTTTT. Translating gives CASRGQWNTGELFF.

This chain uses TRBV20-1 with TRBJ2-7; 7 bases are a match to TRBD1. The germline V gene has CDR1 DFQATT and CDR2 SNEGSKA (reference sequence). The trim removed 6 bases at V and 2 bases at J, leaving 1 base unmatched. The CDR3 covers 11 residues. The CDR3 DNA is TGCAGTGCCAGGGGGACCTACGAGCAGTACTTC. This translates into CSARGTYEQYF.

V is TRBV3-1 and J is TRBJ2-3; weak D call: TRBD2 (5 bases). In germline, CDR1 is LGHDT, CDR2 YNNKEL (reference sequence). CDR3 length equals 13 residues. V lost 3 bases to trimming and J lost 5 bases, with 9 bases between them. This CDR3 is CASSHRTGDTQYF. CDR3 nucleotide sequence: TGTGCCAGCAGCCACAGGACTGGAGATACGCAGTATTTT.

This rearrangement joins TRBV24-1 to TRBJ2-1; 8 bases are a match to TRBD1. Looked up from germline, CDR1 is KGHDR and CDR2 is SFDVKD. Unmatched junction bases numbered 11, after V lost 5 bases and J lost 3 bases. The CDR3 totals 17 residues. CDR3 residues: CATSAMTGAFNYNEQFF. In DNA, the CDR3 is TGTGCCACCAGTGCTATGACAGGGGCGTTCAACTACAATGAGCAGTTCTTC.

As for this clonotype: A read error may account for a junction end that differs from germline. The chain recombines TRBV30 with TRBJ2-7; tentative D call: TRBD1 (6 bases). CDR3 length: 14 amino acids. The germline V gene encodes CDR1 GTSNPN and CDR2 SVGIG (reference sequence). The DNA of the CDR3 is TGTGCCTGGAGTCGAGGGGGATCATCCTACGAGCAGTGCTTC. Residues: CAWSRGGSSYEQCF.

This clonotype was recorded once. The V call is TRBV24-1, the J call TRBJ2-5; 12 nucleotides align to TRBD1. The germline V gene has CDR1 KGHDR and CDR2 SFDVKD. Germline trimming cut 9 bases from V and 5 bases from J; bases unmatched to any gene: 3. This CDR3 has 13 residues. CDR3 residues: CATGTGGAETQYF. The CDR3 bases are TGTGCCACCGGGACAGGGGGCGCCGAGACCCAGTACTTC.

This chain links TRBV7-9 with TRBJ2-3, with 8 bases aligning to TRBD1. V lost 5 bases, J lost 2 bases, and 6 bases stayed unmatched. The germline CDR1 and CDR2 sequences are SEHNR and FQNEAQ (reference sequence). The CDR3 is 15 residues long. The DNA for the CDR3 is TGTGCCAGCAGCGTCCGGACAGGGTTCACAGATACGCAGTATTTT. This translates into CASSVRTGFTDTQYF.